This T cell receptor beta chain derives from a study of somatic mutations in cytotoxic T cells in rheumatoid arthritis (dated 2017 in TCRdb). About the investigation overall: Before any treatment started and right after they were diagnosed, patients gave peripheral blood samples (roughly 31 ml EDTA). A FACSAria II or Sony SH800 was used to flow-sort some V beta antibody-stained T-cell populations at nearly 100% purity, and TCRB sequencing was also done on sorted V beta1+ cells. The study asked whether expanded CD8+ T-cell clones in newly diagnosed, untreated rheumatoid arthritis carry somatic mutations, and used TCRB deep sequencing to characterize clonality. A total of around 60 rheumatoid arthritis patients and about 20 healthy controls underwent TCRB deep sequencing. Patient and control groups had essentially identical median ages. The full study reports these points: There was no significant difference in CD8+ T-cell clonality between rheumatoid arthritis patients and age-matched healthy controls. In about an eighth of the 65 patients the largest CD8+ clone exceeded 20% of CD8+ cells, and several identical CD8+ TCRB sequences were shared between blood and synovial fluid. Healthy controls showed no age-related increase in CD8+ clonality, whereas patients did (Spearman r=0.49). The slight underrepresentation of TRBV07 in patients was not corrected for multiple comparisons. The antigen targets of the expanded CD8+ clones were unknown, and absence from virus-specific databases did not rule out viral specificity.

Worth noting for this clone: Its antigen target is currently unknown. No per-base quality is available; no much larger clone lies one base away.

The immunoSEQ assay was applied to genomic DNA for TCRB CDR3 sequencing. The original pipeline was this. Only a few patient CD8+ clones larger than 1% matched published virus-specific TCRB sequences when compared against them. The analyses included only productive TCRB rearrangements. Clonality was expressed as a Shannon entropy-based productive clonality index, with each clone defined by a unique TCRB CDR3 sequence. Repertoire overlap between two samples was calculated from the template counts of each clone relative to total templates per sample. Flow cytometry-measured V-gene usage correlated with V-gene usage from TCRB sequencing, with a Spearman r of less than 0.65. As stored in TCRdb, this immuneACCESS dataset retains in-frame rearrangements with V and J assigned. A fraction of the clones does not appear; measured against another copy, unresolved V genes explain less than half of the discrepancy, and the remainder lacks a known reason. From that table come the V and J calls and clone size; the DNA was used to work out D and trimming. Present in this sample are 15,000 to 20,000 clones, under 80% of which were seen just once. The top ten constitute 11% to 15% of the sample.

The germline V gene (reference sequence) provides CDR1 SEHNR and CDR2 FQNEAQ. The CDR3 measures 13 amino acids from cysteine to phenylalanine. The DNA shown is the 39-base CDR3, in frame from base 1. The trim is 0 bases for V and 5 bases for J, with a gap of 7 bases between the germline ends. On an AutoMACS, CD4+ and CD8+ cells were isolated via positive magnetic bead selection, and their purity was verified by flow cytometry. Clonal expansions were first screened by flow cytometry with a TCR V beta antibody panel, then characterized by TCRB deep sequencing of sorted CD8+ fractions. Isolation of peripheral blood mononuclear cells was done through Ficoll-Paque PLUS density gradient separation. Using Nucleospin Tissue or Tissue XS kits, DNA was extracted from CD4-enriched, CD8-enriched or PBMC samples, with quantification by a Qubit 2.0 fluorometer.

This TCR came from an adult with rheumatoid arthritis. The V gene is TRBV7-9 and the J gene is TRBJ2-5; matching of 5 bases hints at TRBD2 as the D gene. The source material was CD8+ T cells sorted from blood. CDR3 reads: CASSLASEETQYF. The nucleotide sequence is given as TGTGCCAGCAGCTTAGCTAGCGAGGAGACCCAGTACTTC.